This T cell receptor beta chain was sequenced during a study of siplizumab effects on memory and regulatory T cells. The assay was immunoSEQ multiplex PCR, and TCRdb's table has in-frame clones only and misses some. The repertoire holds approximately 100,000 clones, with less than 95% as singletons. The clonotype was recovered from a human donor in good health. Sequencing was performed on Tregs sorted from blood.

The CDR3 is CASSLMRVSEQYF. As DNA, the CDR3 is TGTGCCAGCAGCTTGATGAGGGTCTCCGAGCAGTACTTC. V gene TRBV5-8 combines with J gene TRBJ2-7, with D perhaps matching TRBD2 (5 bases). V was shortened by 1 base and J by 6 bases, with 11 bases between the two germline ends. Germline V gives CDR1 SGHTS, CDR2 YDEGEE. This CDR3 is built from 13 residues.